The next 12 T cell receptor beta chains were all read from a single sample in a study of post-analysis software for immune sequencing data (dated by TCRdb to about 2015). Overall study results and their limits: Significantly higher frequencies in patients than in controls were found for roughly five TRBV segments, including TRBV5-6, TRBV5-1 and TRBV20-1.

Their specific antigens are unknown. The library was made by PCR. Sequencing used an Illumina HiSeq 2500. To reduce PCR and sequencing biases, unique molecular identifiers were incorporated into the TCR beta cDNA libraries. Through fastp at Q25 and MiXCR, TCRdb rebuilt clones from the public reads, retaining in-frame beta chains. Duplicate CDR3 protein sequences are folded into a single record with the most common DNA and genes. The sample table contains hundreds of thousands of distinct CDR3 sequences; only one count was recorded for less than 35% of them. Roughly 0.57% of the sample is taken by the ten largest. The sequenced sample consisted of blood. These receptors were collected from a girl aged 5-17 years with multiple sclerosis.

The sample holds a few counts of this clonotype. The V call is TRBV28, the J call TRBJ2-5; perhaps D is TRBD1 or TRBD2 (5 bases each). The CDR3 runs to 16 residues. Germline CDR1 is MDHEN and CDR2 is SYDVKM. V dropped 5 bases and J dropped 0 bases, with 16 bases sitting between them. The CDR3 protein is CASSTPGRMYQETQYF. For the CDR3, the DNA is TGTGCCAGCAGTACACCGGGACGGATGTACCAAGAGACCCAGTACTTC.

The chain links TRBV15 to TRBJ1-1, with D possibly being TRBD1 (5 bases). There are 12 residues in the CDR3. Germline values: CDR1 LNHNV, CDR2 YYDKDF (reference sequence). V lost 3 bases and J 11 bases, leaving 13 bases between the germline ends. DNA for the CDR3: TGTGCCACCAGCAGGGACACCGAACGGGCTTTCTTT. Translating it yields CATSRDTERAFF.

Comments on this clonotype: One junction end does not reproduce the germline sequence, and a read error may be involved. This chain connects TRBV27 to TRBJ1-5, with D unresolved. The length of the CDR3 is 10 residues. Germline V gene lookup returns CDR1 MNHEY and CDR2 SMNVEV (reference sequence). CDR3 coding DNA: TGTGCCAGCGGGAATCAGCCCCGGCATTTT. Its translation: CASGNQPRHF.

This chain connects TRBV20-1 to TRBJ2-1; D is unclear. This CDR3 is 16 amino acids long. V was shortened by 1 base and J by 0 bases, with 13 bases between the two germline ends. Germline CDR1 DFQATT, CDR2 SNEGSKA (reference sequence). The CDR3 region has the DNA TGCAGTGCTAGAGCGCCTGACTGGAGCTCCTACAATGAGCAGTTCTTC. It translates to CSARAPDWSSYNEQFF.

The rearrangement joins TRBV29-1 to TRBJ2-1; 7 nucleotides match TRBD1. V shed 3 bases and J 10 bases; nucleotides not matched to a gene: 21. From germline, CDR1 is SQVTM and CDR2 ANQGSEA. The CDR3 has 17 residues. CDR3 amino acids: CSVDLAGGDHSSREQFF. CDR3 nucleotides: TGCAGCGTTGATCTGGCAGGGGGTGACCACTCCTCGCGGGAGCAGTTCTTC.

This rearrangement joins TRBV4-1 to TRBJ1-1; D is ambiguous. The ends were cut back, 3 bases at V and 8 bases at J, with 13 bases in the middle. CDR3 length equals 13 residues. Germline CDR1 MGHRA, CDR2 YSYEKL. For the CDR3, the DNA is TGCGCCAGCAGCCATGGAGGACGGGCGGAAGCTTTCTTT. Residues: CASSHGGRAEAFF.

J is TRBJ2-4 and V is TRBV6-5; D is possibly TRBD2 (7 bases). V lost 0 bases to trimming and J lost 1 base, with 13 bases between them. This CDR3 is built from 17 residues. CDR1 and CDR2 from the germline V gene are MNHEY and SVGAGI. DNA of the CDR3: TGTGCCAGCAGTTACTCTGGGGGGGCAAGGGCCAAAAACATTCAGTACTTC. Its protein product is CASSYSGGARAKNIQYF.

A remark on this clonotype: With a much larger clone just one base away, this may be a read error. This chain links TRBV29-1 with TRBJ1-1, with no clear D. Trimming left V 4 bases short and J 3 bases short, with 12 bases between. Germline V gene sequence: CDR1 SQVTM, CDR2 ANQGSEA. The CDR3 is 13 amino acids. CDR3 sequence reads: CSVACARDTEAFF. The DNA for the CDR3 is TGCAGCGTTGCTTGCGCTAGGGACACTGAAGCTTTCTTT.

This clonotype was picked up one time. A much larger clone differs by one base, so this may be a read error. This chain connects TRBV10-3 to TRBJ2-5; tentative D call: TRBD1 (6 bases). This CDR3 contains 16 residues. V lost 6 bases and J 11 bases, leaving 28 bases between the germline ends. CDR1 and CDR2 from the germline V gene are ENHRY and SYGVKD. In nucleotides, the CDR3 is TGTGCCATCAGCGGGACATCGGCCGGTGACTACAATGAGCAGTACTTC. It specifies CAISGTSAGDYNEQYF.

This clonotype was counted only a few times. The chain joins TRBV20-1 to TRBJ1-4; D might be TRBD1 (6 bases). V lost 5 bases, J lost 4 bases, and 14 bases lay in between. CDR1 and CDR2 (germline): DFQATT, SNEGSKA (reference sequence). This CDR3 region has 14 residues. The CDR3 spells CSAARGQINEKLFF. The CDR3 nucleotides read TGCAGTGCTGCCCGGGGGCAGATTAATGAAAAACTGTTTTTT.

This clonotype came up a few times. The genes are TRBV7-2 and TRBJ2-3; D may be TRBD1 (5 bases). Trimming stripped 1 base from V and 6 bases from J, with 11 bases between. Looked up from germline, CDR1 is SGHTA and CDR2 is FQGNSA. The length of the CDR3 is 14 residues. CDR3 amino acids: CASSLGAGPDTQYF. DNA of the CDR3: TGTGCCAGCAGCTTAGGGGCAGGGCCTGATACGCAGTATTTT.

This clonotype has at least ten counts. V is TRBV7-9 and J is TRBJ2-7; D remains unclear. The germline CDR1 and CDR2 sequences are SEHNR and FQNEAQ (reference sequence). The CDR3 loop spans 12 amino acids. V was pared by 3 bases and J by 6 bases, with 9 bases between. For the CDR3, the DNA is TGTGCCAGCAGCTTCCCGGTGGGCGAGCAGTACTTC. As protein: CASSFPVGEQYF.